The rows below give T cell receptor beta chains drawn from one sample of a study of T cell responses to AZD1222 COVID-19 vaccine. Here immunoSEQ multiplex PCR was the method, and the copy in TCRdb shows in-frame clones only, minus some. Of over 100,000 clones listed, 80% to 90% are singletons. The sequenced sample was peripheral blood, obtained on day 0 of AZD1222 vaccination. These receptors all come from an adult in good health. Each CDR3 is given with its conserved first and last residue. The order of the fields is D gene, clone size, J gene, V gene, CDR3 DNA, CDR3 protein. D genes are given only for firm matches. A clone size is listed for some rows: how often the clone was seen (once, few, many), or a class if it is expanded.

. . TRBJ1-2 TRBV6-1 TGTGCCAGCAGTGAAGACTCTAACTATGGCTACACCTTC CASSEDSNYGYTF
. . TRBJ1-4 TRBV12-3/TRBV12-4 TGTGCCAGCAGTTTATCAGGCGAAAAACTGTTTTTT CASSLSGEKLFF
. . TRBJ2-2 TRBV5-4 TGTGCCAGCAGCTTGGGGGGGGCGTCGGGCACCGGGGAGCTGTTTTTT CASSLGGASGTGELFF
. . TRBJ2-1 TRBV11-3 TGTGCCAGCAGCCCAGCAAGGTGGGATGAGCAGTTCTTC CASSPARWDEQFF
TRBD2 . TRBJ2-3 TRBV24-1 TGTGCCACCACCCCCGGGGTTAGCGGGAGTTCAGATACGCAGTATTTT CATTPGVSGSSDTQYF
. few TRBJ1-2 TRBV28 TGTGCCAGCCTATATATGCGGGGCTACACCTTC CASLYMRGYTF
TRBD2 . TRBJ2-2 TRBV11-2 TGTGCCAGCAGGCGCCTAGCGGGAGGGCGAGGGGAGCTGTTTTTT CASRRLAGGRGELFF
TRBD1 . TRBJ2-3 TRBV5-1 TGCGCCAGCACCGAAGGGACAGGGGGCACAGATACGCAGTATTTT CASTEGTGGTDTQYF
TRBD1 . TRBJ1-1 TRBV5-1 TGCGCCAGCAGCCTACAGGGGATGAACACTGAAGCTTTCTTT CASSLQGMNTEAFF
. few TRBJ2-2 TRBV5-1 TGCGCCAGCAGCTTTCGAGGGGTTGTCGGGGAGCTGTTTTTT CASSFRGVVGELFF
. . TRBJ1-4 TRBV7-9 TGTGCCAGCAGCTCCAACCGCGGGGAGCAGGGAGAAAAACTGTTTTTT CASSSNRGEQGEKLFF
. . TRBJ2-7 TRBV6-5 TGTGCCAGCAGTTCAAGCATTCCACTCTCGGGCTACGAGCAGTACTTC CASSSSIPLSGYEQYF
. . TRBJ2-6 TRBV6-4 TGTGCCAGCAGCCCTGGGGACCTGATCTCTGGGGCCAACGTCCTGACTTTC CASSPGDLISGANVLTF
TRBD1 . TRBJ1-4 TRBV28 TGTGCCAGCAGTTTAACGTCGACAGGGGGTAGCGAAAAACTGTTTTTT CASSLTSTGGSEKLFF
. . TRBJ2-1 TRBV5-6 TGTGCCAGCACCATACAGGGGAAGCGGGACGAGTTCTTC CASTIQGKRDEFF
. few TRBJ1-2 TRBV9 TGTGCCAGCAGCGTAGCTAATAACTATGGCTACACCTTC CASSVANNYGYTF
TRBD2 . TRBJ2-3 TRBV19 TGTGCCAGTAGTATCCGACTAGCGGGAGAGCTGGGCCAAGATACGCAGTATTTT CASSIRLAGELGQDTQYF
TRBD1 . TRBJ2-2 TRBV29-1 TGCAGCGTTGTAACGAGTATAAGGGGGACAGGGACCGGGGAGCTGTTTTTT CSVVTSIRGTGTGELFF
TRBD1 . TRBJ2-1 TRBV5-1 TGCGCCAGCAGCTCGGGACAGGTTAAGAGTAATGAGCAGTTCTTC CASSSGQVKSNEQFF
. . TRBJ2-1 TRBV12-3/TRBV12-4 TGTGCCAGCAGACGGGACCACACACAGATGCAGTTCTTC CASRRDHTQMQFF
. . TRBJ2-2 TRBV5-1 TGCGCCAGCAGCTTGGCCGTAGGGCAAACCGGGGAGCTGTTTTTT CASSLAVGQTGELFF
. . TRBJ2-5 TRBV6-5 TGTGCCAGCACGGGCACACTAGGGAAGACCCAGTACTTC CASTGTLGKTQYF
. . TRBJ2-7 TRBV18 TGTGCCAGCTCACCAGACCCAGGGCGGGACGAGCAGTACTTC CASSPDPGRDEQYF
. . TRBJ1-4 TRBV7-9 TGTGCCAGCAGCCAACCGGTTGCAACTAATGAAAAACTGTTTTTT CASSQPVATNEKLFF
. . TRBJ2-3 TRBV10-1 TGCGCCAGCAGTGAGTCTCAGGGGCGGGTTATTAGCACAGATACGCAGTATTTT CASSESQGRVISTDTQYF
. once TRBJ1-4 TRBV2 TGTGCCAGCAGCCTCGGCCAGGTCAATGAAAAACTGTTTTTT CASSLGQVNEKLFF
TRBD2 . TRBJ2-1 TRBV3-1/TRBV3-2 TGTGCCAGCAGCCTACGGACTAGCGGAAGCTCCTACAATGAGCAGTTCTTC CASSLRTSGSSYNEQFF
. . TRBJ2-3 TRBV15 TGTGCCACCAGGGCCTTTTCCACAGATACGCAGTATTTT CATRAFSTDTQYF
TRBD2 . TRBJ2-7 TRBV9 TGTGCCAGCAGCCCCGGGACTAGCGGCCTCTACGAGCAGTACTTC CASSPGTSGLYEQYF
TRBD2 . TRBJ2-3 TRBV7-2 TGTGCCAGCAGCCCCAGCCATAGCGGGAGGGGCTCTAGCACAGATACGCAGTATTTT CASSPSHSGRGSSTDTQYF
TRBD2 . TRBJ2-5 TRBV27 TGTGCCAGCAGTTCCCCTAGCGGTAAACACCAAGAGACCCAGTACTTC CASSSPSGKHQETQYF
. . TRBJ1-1 TRBV30 TGTGCCTGGATTTGGGGGAGGGGGACTGAAGCTTTCTTT CAWIWGRGTEAFF
. . TRBJ2-1 TRBV3-1/TRBV3-2 TGTGCCAGCAGCCAAATCGGGGGTAGCAATGAGCAGTTCTTC CASSQIGGSNEQFF
. few TRBJ1-1 TRBV5-4 TGTGCCAGCAGCTTGGCCGACAGGAACACTGAAGCTTTCTTT CASSLADRNTEAFF
TRBD1 few TRBJ1-5 TRBV5-1 TGCGCCAGCAGCTTGGACAGGGGTAGCAATCAGCCCCAGCATTTT CASSLDRGSNQPQHF
. . TRBJ2-7 TRBV18 TGTGCCAGCTCACCGGGATTCGGGCGGCCCGGGGAGCAGTACTTC CASSPGFGRPGEQYF
TRBD2 . TRBJ2-2 TRBV12-5 TGTGCTAGTGGTTCGGGCGGGAGAGGCACCGGGGAGCTGTTTTTT CASGSGGRGTGELFF
TRBD1 . TRBJ2-7 TRBV18 TGTGCCAGCTCACCTGGCTGGGACAGGTCCTACGAGCAGTACTTC CASSPGWDRSYEQYF
. once TRBJ2-1 TRBV21-1 TGTGCCAGCAGCAAAGATTGTCGGGAGCAGTTCTTC CASSKDCREQFF
. once TRBJ2-1 TRBV6-5 TGTGCCAGCAGTTTTACAAGAAATGAGCAGTTCTTC CASSFTRNEQFF
. . TRBJ1-2 TRBV18 TGTGCCAGCTCACCACCTGGCCGGGGAGCTAACTATGGCTACACCTTC CASSPPGRGANYGYTF
TRBD1 . TRBJ1-6 TRBV12-3/TRBV12-4 TGTGCCAGCAGCACAGGGGGCGATTCACCCCTCCACTTT CASSTGGDSPLHF
. once TRBJ2-7 TRBV7-8 TGTGCCAGCAGCTCCCATGGGGCTATGACCTACGAGCAGTACTTC CASSSHGAMTYEQYF
TRBD1 . TRBJ1-6 TRBV6-1 TGTGCCAGCAGTCTAGACAGGGGGGGTTCACCCCTCCACTTT CASSLDRGGSPLHF
. . TRBJ2-2 TRBV18 TGTGCCAGCTCAACCACGACCCGCAGGCCCACCGGGGAGCTGTTTTTT CASSTTTRRPTGELFF